The clone carrying this T cell receptor beta chain appeared a single time. Its antigen is not identified. PCR used 60 Vbeta primers and 13 Jbeta primers. Repertoires were generated with immunoSEQ multiplex PCR, while TCRdb's copy carries only in-frame clones and drops some. Counted here are roughly 100,000 clones, 85% to 90% occurring once; the ten biggest clones make up less than 5%. The sample comes from a study of cytomegalovirus exposure and HLA in healthy donors. Study as a whole: The Caucasian-associated ancestry cluster contained about four fifths of the approximately 430 genotyped donors. The study, taken as a whole, reports: Previously analyzed data showed that most TCR beta V segments were productive at a frequency of about 87% or about 30%. When analyzed later, the rates of TCR association showed variation by HLA locus, with DRB1 the most and HLA-C the fewest.

The ends lost 2 bases at V and 3 bases at J; junction bases unmatched: 5. Germline CDR1 is SNHLY and CDR2 is FYNNEI. CDR3 length: 16 amino acids. The TCR was taken from a man aged 25-45 years in good health and CMV-seronegative. The V gene is TRBV2, the J gene TRBJ2-5; 11 bases are shared with TRBD2. Input material: PBMCs. The CDR3 reads CASSESEGLAEETQYF. In DNA form, the CDR3 reads TGTGCCAGCAGTGAATCAGAGGGACTAGCGGAAGAGACCCAGTACTTC.